This entry lists 29 T cell receptor beta chains sequenced from one sample in a study of blood T cell repertoires in COVID-19. Profiled with immunoSEQ multiplex PCR; TCRdb holds only in-frame clones, not every one. Of about 200,000 clones in the sample, around 81% are singletons; the top ten hold about 7%. The sequenced material came from peripheral blood. These receptors were collected from a woman in her 70s with acute or convalescent COVID-19.

The chain uses TRBV5-1 and TRBJ2-7, with 7 bases lining up with TRBD1. The CDR3 spans 15 residues. Germline CDR1 reads SGHRS; CDR2 reads YFSETQ. V lost 3 bases, J lost 2 bases, and 8 bases stayed unmatched. CDR3 loop: CASSSKDDRAYEQYF. CDR3 in DNA: TGCGCCAGCAGCTCCAAGGACGACAGGGCCTACGAGCAGTACTTC.

The chain employs TRBV7-2 and TRBJ2-7; 8 positions match TRBD2. Per the germline V gene, CDR1 is SGHTA and CDR2 is FQGNSA. Losses at the gene ends were 3 bases for V and 3 bases for J; bases not matched to a gene: 4. This CDR3 has 14 residues. The CDR3 reads CASSFSGEYYEQYF. CDR3 bases: TGTGCCAGCAGCTTTAGCGGGGAGTACTACGAGCAGTACTTC.

The CDR3 DNA reads as TGTGCCACCAGCAGTATCGGTCGGGGGGGCCGCTATGAGCAGTTCTTC. Its protein is CATSSIGRGGRYEQFF. The V and J genes are TRBV15 and TRBJ2-1; 8 bases fit TRBD2. In germline, CDR1 is LNHNV, CDR2 YYDKDF (reference sequence). J was trimmed by 8 bases and V by 3 bases; bases with no gene match: 12. This CDR3 contains 16 residues.

The chain is built from TRBV3-1 (or the pseudogene TRBV3-2) and TRBJ2-5; D possibly corresponds to TRBD2 (6 bases). Germline CDR1 LGHDT, CDR2 YNNKEL (reference sequence). CDR3 length equals 14 residues. Trimming cost V 4 bases and J 2 bases, with 11 bases left between them. The CDR3 coding sequence is TGTGCCAGCAGCCGCCCCGGACTACAAGAGACCCAGTACTTC. This translates into CASSRPGLQETQYF.

The rearrangement joins TRBV19 to TRBJ2-1, with 9 bases identical to TRBD2. J was trimmed by 7 bases and V by 6 bases; bases with no gene match: 22. Germline CDR1 is LNHDA and CDR2 is SQIVND (reference sequence). CDR3 length: 19 amino acids. The CDR3 loop reads CASSREQGRVAGDGNEQFF. The CDR3 DNA reads as TGTGCCAGTAGCCGAGAACAGGGTCGTGTAGCGGGGGATGGGAATGAGCAGTTCTTC.

This chain connects TRBV20-1 to TRBJ1-2; 9 bases align to TRBD1. The CDR3 has 15 amino acids. The ends lost 3 bases at V and 8 bases at J; junction bases unmatched: 13. Germline values: CDR1 DFQATT, CDR2 SNEGSKA (reference sequence). The CDR3 sequence: CSASGRDREFRGYTF. The CDR3 bases are TGCAGTGCTAGTGGTCGGGACAGGGAGTTTAGGGGCTACACCTTC.

The genes are TRBV10-3 and TRBJ2-3; D might be TRBD2 (6 bases). Looked up from germline, CDR1 is ENHRY and CDR2 is SYGVKD. Deletions cut 11 bases from V and 3 bases from J, with 12 bases between. The CDR3 covers 12 residues. The CDR3 loop reads CAGRGLTDTQYF. In DNA, the CDR3 is TGTGCCGGTCGGGGGTTAACAGATACGCAGTATTTT.

J is TRBJ2-4 and V is TRBV24-1; 8 bases map to TRBD2. Trimming took 5 bases from V and 4 from J; bases not matched to a gene: 3. This CDR3 is 14 amino acids long. CDR1 and CDR2 from the germline V gene are KGHDR and SFDVKD. The CDR3 sequence: CATSASGGKNIQYF. The DNA for the CDR3 is TGTGCCACCAGTGCCAGCGGGGGTAAAAACATTCAGTACTTC.

The chain has TRBV7-2 and TRBJ2-3, with 8 bases lining up with TRBD2. Germline loops: CDR1 SGHTA, CDR2 FQGNSA. CDR3 size: 16 residues. Trimming cost V 0 bases and J 6 bases; bases outside gene matches: 8. This chain's CDR3 is CASSLAPAGVDDTQYF. CDR3 coding DNA: TGTGCCAGCAGCTTAGCGCCAGCGGGGGTGGACGATACGCAGTATTTT.

This chain uses TRBV11-2 with TRBJ1-4; D is unresolved. Germline V gene data show CDR1 as SGHAT and CDR2 as FQNNGV. V lost 0 bases, J lost 8 bases, and 13 bases lay in between. This CDR3 region has 15 residues. The chain's CDR3 is CASSLDGQVKEKLFF. CDR3 bases: TGTGCCAGCAGCTTAGATGGTCAGGTTAAAGAAAAACTGTTTTTT.

The count of this clone is one. The V and J genes are TRBV6-1 and TRBJ2-7, with 9 bases fitting TRBD1. Trimming cost V 4 bases and J 0 bases; bases outside gene matches: 10. Per germline, CDR1 MNHNS and CDR2 SASEGT. This CDR3 is built from 17 residues. This CDR3 is CASSGPGGTGSSYEQYF. CDR3 coding DNA: TGTGCCAGCAGTGGACCCGGTGGGACAGGGAGCTCCTACGAGCAGTACTTC.

The chain combines TRBV18 with TRBJ2-3, with 13 bases that match TRBD2. V lost 0 bases to trimming and J lost 5 bases; unmatched junction nucleotides: 2. The germline gives CDR1 KGHSH, CDR2 LQKENI. This CDR3 spans 16 amino acids. DNA of the CDR3: TGTGCCAGCTCACCACCGGGGACTAGCGGGGTAGATACGCAGTATTTT. It is translated as CASSPPGTSGVDTQYF.

V usage is TRBV18 and J usage is TRBJ2-2; 11 nucleotides agree with TRBD1. Trimming took 6 bases from V and 3 from J; bases not matched to a gene: 9. Germline CDR1 and CDR2: KGHSH and LQKENI. The CDR3 is 17 residues long. The CDR3, as DNA: TGTGCCAGCTCCCGGACACCGGACAGGGGGCACACCGGGGAGCTGTTTTTT. As protein: CASSRTPDRGHTGELFF.

This clone was picked up many times. V gene TRBV24-1 combines with J gene TRBJ2-5; the match to TRBD1 covers 8 bases. After removal of 1 base from V and 4 bases from J, the junction contained 7 bases not matched to a gene. The CDR3 is made up of 16 amino acids. Germline V CDR1 and CDR2: KGHDR, SFDVKD. CDR3 region: CATSDFKVGTGETQYF. CDR3 sequence (DNA): TGTGCCACCAGTGATTTCAAAGTGGGGACAGGAGAGACCCAGTACTTC.

The chain employs TRBV5-4 and TRBJ2-6; unclear D gene. The germline V gene encodes CDR1 SGHNT and CDR2 YYREEE (reference sequence). The CDR3 runs 16 residues. V was trimmed by 0 bases and J by 0 bases, leaving 7 bases between them. CDR3 sequence (DNA): TGTGCCAGCAGCTTGGATTCTGTCTCTGGGGCCAACGTCCTGACTTTC. The encoded protein is CASSLDSVSGANVLTF. Variable domain in full (rest from reference TRBV5-4 and TRBJ2-6): ETGVTQSPTHLIKTRGQQVTLRCSSQSGHNTVSWYQQALGQGPQFIFQYYREEENGRGNFPPRFSGLQFPNYSSELNVNALELDDSALYLCASSLDSVSGANVLTFGAGSRLTVL.

The CDR3 protein is CASRGQGIVYGYTF. CDR3 nucleotide sequence: TGTGCCAGCAGGGGACAGGGAATCGTCTATGGCTACACCTTC. This chain joins TRBV6-5 and TRBJ1-2; TRBD1 matches 9 bases. The CDR3 has 14 amino acids. V lost 6 bases and J lost 4; bases outside the gene matches: 6. Germline loops: CDR1 MNHEY, CDR2 SVGAGI.

This clone was observed once. The rearrangement links TRBV6-5 to TRBJ2-7; D is undetermined. The germline V and J ends were trimmed by 0 bases and 5 bases, with 11 bases remaining between them. Germline values: CDR1 MNHEY, CDR2 SVGAGI. This CDR3 has 14 amino acids. CDR3 sequence reads: CASSYSYFINEQYF. The CDR3 DNA sequence: TGTGCCAGCAGTTACTCGTACTTTATCAACGAGCAGTACTTC.

This chain links TRBV5-5 with TRBJ2-7; D might be TRBD2 (6 bases). Germline values: CDR1 SGHKS, CDR2 YYEKEE (reference sequence). V lost 3 bases to trimming and J lost 2 bases, with 18 bases between them. The CDR3 extends over 16 amino acids. The CDR3 DNA reads TGTGCCAGCAGCTCAACGTGGGACTTCGGGACCTACGAGCAGTACTTC. Translation gives CASSSTWDFGTYEQYF.

The genes are TRBV15 and TRBJ2-3, with 7 bases that match TRBD1. V trimming: 1 base; J trimming: 2 bases; junction bases outside the gene matches: 3. The germline CDR1 and CDR2 sequences are LNHNV and YYDKDF (reference sequence). The CDR3 totals 15 residues. In DNA form, the CDR3 reads TGTGCCACCAGCAGAGTTGGGACAGACACAGATACGCAGTATTTT. Translated, it gives CATSRVGTDTDTQYF.

This clone occurred a few times. This sequence joins TRBV2 and TRBJ1-3; D not certain. Per the germline V gene, CDR1 is SNHLY and CDR2 is FYNNEI. This CDR3 region has 12 residues. Trimming removed 10 bases from V and 4 bases from J, with 11 bases in between. CDR3 nucleotide sequence: TGTGCCACCGGGTCTCGGGGAAACACCATATATTTT. This encodes CATGSRGNTIYF. Full variable domain (remainder filled in from reference TRBV2 and TRBJ1-3): EPEVTQTPSHQVTQMGQEVILRCVPISNHLYFYWYRQILGQKVEFLVSFYNNEISEKSEIFDDQFSVERPDGSNFTLKIRSTKLEDSAMYFCATGSRGNTIYFGEGSWLTVV.

V and J are TRBV6-5 and TRBJ1-1; the D gene is possibly TRBD1 (6 bases). This CDR3 region has 13 residues. In germline, CDR1 is MNHEY, CDR2 SVGAGI. V lost 10 bases and J lost 5, with 17 bases in between. The CDR3 reads CATTPGQRTEAFF. The CDR3 region has the DNA TGTGCCACAACCCCAGGACAGAGGACTGAAGCTTTCTTT.

This clone was observed a handful of times. V is TRBV19 and J is TRBJ2-3; 7 bases map to TRBD2. This CDR3 has 17 amino acids. Per the germline V gene, CDR1 is LNHDA and CDR2 is SQIVND (reference sequence). Germline trimming cut 5 bases from V and 0 bases from J; bases unmatched to any gene: 11. This CDR3 is CASSFGLDHLSTDTQYF. CDR3 coding DNA: TGTGCCAGTAGTTTCGGACTAGACCATTTGAGCACAGATACGCAGTATTTT.

V and J are TRBV30 and TRBJ2-5, with 12 positions matching TRBD2. CDR1 is GTSNPN and CDR2 is SVGIG in the germline V gene (reference sequence). The trim removed 7 bases at V and 3 bases at J, leaving 3 bases unmatched. The CDR3 contains 13 residues. CDR3 nucleotide sequence: TGTGCCTCGACTAGCGGGGGAGAAGAGACCCAGTACTTC. Translating it yields CASTSGGEETQYF.

The rearrangement links TRBV10-3 to TRBJ2-2; TRBD2 aligns across 12 bases. V trimming: 8 bases; J trimming: 8 bases; junction bases outside the gene matches: 9. In germline, CDR1 is ENHRY, CDR2 SYGVKD. This CDR3 region has 15 residues. The CDR3 reads CAIGSSGTSGGELFF. In DNA, the CDR3 is TGTGCCATCGGCTCCTCCGGGACTAGCGGGGGGGAGCTGTTTTTT.

Only a few counts were recorded for this clone. The chain combines TRBV12-5 with TRBJ2-5; D perhaps matches TRBD1 (5 bases). This CDR3 comprises 14 residues. The germline V gene has CDR1 LGHNT and CDR2 FRNRAP. V was trimmed by 3 bases and J by 4 bases, leaving 12 bases between them. For the CDR3, the DNA is TGTGCTAGTGGTTTCGCAGGGCGGCCAGAGACCCAGTACTTC. This encodes CASGFAGRPETQYF. The whole variable domain, remainder taken from reference TRBV12-5 and TRBJ2-5, is DARVTQTPRHKVTEMGQEVTMRCQPILGHNTVFWYRQTMMQGLELLAYFRNRAPLDDSGMPKDRFSAEMPDATLATLKIQPSEPRDSAVYFCASGFAGRPETQYFGPGTRLLVL.

CDR3 bases: TGCGCCAGCAGCCAAGCCACCGGGGGATGGGGATACAATGAGCAGTTCTTC. It codes for CASSQATGGWGYNEQFF. J is TRBJ2-1 and V is TRBV4-3, with D perhaps matching TRBD2 (6 bases). The CDR3 totals 17 residues. Germline V CDR1 and CDR2: LGHNA, YSLEER. Deletions cut 1 base from V and 4 bases from J, with 17 bases between.

The CDR3 DNA reads as TGTGCCAGCAGCCCATCAGGCAGAGACGAGCAGTTCTTC. Translated: CASSPSGRDEQFF. The rearrangement links TRBV7-3 to TRBJ2-1; D is uncertain. CDR1 SGHTA and CDR2 FQGTGA come from the germline V gene. The germline V and J ends were trimmed by 5 bases and 10 bases, with 15 bases remaining between them. The CDR3 consists of 13 residues.

The sample holds a few counts of this clone. The chain couples TRBV29-1 to TRBJ2-1; no definite D call. Germline V gene sequence: CDR1 SQVTM, CDR2 ANQGSEA. V dropped 6 bases and J dropped 1 base, with 7 bases sitting between them. The CDR3 consists of 12 residues. CDR3 nucleotides: TGCAGCGTGCAGGTTTCCTACAATGAGCAGTTCTTC. This gives the protein CSVQVSYNEQFF.

The chain uses TRBV6-2 or TRBV6-3 and TRBJ1-5; 9 bases fit TRBD1. Germline CDR1 MNHEY, CDR2 SVGEGT. J gave up 8 bases and V 2 bases, and 7 bases lay outside the gene matches. The CDR3 extends over 15 amino acids. The CDR3 DNA reads as TGTGCCAGCAGTTACCCGGGACAGGGTGAGAAGCCCCAGCATTTT. Encoded protein: CASSYPGQGEKPQHF.